A single T cell receptor (beta chain) is shown here with its context. This sample is drawn from a study of cytotoxic CD8 clonotypes in ibrutinib-treated CLL. The repertoire was sequenced with immunoSEQ multiplex PCR; TCRdb's copy has only in-frame clones and lacks some. The data contain more than 200,000 clones, less than 75% of them singletons. Germline assignment: CDR1 SGHTS and CDR2 YDEGEE. The V and J ends lost 4 bases and 7 bases respectively, with 18 bases between them. There are 14 residues in the CDR3. The V and J genes are TRBV5-8 and TRBJ2-7; no firm D call. The sample was PBMCs, taken after 24 months of ibrutinib treatment. This TCR derives from a human donor with chronic lymphocytic leukemia. As DNA, the CDR3 is TGTGCCAGCAGCCCAAGGGTCGCTCCGATAGAGCAGTACTTC. Its protein product is CASSPRVAPIEQYF.